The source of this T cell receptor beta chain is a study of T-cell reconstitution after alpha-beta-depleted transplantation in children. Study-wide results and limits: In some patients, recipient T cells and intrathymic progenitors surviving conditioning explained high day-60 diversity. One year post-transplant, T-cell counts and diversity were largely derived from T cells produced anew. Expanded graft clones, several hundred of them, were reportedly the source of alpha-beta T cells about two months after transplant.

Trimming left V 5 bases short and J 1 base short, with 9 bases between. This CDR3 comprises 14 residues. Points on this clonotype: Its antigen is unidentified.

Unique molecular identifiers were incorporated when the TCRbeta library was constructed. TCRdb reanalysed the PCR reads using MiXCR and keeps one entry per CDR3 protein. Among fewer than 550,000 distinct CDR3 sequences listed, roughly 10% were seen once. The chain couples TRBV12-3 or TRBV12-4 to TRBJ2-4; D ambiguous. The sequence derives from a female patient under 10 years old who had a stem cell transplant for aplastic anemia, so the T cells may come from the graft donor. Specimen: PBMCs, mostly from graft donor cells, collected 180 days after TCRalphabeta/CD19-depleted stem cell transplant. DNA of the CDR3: TGTGCCAGCAGTCCCAGGCCTGCCAAAAACATTCAGTACTTC. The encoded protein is CASSPRPAKNIQYF.